Each of the 15 T cell receptor beta chains below was sequenced from the same sample in a study of T cell repertoires in cytomegalovirus infection. One entry per CDR3 protein, called by TCRdb with MiXCR from the reads. The data hold a few hundred thousand distinct CDR3 sequences, with about 25% observed a single time. Sequencing was performed on PBMCs. The receptors derive from a human donor in good health (CMV status not recorded). Some clones in this sample may be carry-over from other donors' samples.

This clonotype was seen a few times. The J gene is TRBJ2-1, the V gene TRBV5-5, with D possibly being TRBD2 (6 bases). Germline-derived CDR1 and CDR2 are SGHKS and YYEKEE (reference sequence). The CDR3 sequence is 15 residues long. V lost 0 bases to trimming and J lost 8 bases, with 15 bases between them. The CDR3 sequence is CASSLDVSGVYEQFF. The CDR3 DNA is TGTGCCAGCAGCTTGGATGTTAGCGGAGTGTATGAGCAGTTCTTC.

CDR3 sequence reads: CASSVKTIGTGENQPQHF. The CDR3 nucleotides are TGTGCCAGCAGCGTTAAAACAATCGGGACAGGCGAGAATCAGCCCCAGCATTTT. V usage is TRBV9 and J usage is TRBJ1-5, with TRBD1 matching 8 bases. V was pared by 2 bases and J by 4 bases, with 14 bases of the junction left unmatched. The CDR3 loop spans 18 amino acids. The germline CDR1 and CDR2 sequences are SGDLS and YYNGEE.

This clonotype was seen a few times. The chain is built from TRBV15 and TRBJ1-2; possibly TRBD1 for D (5 bases). Germline CDR1 LNHNV, CDR2 YYDKDF (reference sequence). Trimming stripped 3 bases from V and 7 bases from J, with 9 bases between. The CDR3 has 12 residues. DNA for the CDR3: TGTGCCACCAGCAGTCGGGACGTTGGCTACACCTTC. Its protein product is CATSSRDVGYTF.

The gene calls are TRBV7-4 and TRBJ2-5; D unresolved. The CDR3 has 13 residues. The germline V gene has CDR1 SGHVT and CDR2 SQSDAQ. With 2 bases removed from V and 5 bases from J, the gap between germline ends came to 9 bases. The CDR3 bases are TGTGCCAGCAGCTTACCCCTGGGGGAGACCCAGTACTTC. Protein product: CASSLPLGETQYF.

This clonotype was counted ten times or more. This chain uses TRBV7-6 with TRBJ1-1; D unclear. CDR1 and CDR2 (germline): SGHVS, FNYEAQ. The CDR3 is 14 amino acids. V was pared by 1 base and J by 0 bases, with 6 bases between. CDR3 sequence reads: CASSLGSLNTEAFF. The CDR3 coding sequence is TGTGCCAGCAGCTTAGGAAGTCTGAACACTGAAGCTTTCTTT.

The chain combines TRBV6-5 with TRBJ2-7; D is possibly TRBD1 (6 bases). Trimming left V 2 bases short and J 2 bases short, with 10 bases between. The CDR3 has 14 amino acids. Germline CDR1 MNHEY, CDR2 SVGAGI. For the CDR3, the DNA is TGTGCCAGCAGTTACAACAGGGCAGCCTACGAGCAGTACTTC. It yields the protein CASSYNRAAYEQYF.

This clonotype was detected once. The rearrangement links TRBV4-3 to TRBJ1-1, with a possible D match to TRBD1 (6 bases). There are 15 residues in the CDR3. CDR1 and CDR2 (germline): LGHNA, YSLEER. Trimming removed 4 bases at V and 4 bases at J, with 16 bases between. CDR3 DNA: TGCGCCAGCAGCCCTGGTTGGGGGCGACGCACTGAAGCTTTCTTT. Residues: CASSPGWGRRTEAFF.

This clonotype was seen ten or more times. The V gene is TRBV7-2, the J gene TRBJ2-2, with 12 bases identical to TRBD2. The V segment lost 0 bases and the J segment 6 bases; nucleotides outside the gene matches: 2. Per germline, CDR1 SGHTA and CDR2 FQGNSA. This CDR3 is built from 16 residues. The CDR3 spells CASSLALAGGAGELFF. DNA for the CDR3: TGTGCCAGCAGCTTAGCACTAGCGGGAGGTGCCGGGGAGCTGTTTTTT.

V usage is TRBV5-1 and J usage is TRBJ2-1, with 7 bases matching TRBD1. J gave up 0 bases and V 0 bases, and 6 bases lay outside the gene matches. This CDR3 has 17 residues. The germline gives CDR1 SGHRS, CDR2 YFSETQ. The CDR3, as DNA: TGCGCCAGCAGCTTGGTTACACAGGGGAGCTCCTACAATGAGCAGTTCTTC. Its translation is CASSLVTQGSSYNEQFF.

A few counts support this clonotype. In nucleotides, the CDR3 is TGTGCCAGCAGCTTAGCGAAATATAACTATGGCTACACCTTC. Protein: CASSLAKYNYGYTF. The chain combines TRBV7-2 with TRBJ1-2; D call uncertain. V was pared by 0 bases and J by 1 base, with 6 bases between. The CDR3 spans 14 residues. Germline values: CDR1 SGHTA, CDR2 FQGNSA.

The chain links TRBV29-1 to TRBJ2-7, with 12 bases that match TRBD1. Germline V gene data show CDR1 as SQVTM and CDR2 as ANQGSEA. Germline trimming cut 2 bases from V and 4 bases from J; bases unmatched to any gene: 6. The CDR3 runs to 15 residues. The CDR3 coding sequence is TGCAGCGTTGAAAGACCGGGACAGGGGGCTTACGAGCAGTACTTC. Its protein product is CSVERPGQGAYEQYF.

Ten or more counts support this clonotype. The rearrangement joins TRBV7-2 to TRBJ2-1, with 10 nucleotides matching TRBD2. V was clipped by 5 bases and J by 3 bases; unmatched bases: 10. This CDR3 has 17 amino acids. The germline V gene has CDR1 SGHTA and CDR2 FQGNSA. CDR3: CASSQSSAGGGYNEQFF. In DNA form, the CDR3 reads TGTGCCAGCAGCCAGTCGTCAGCGGGAGGGGGCTACAATGAGCAGTTCTTC.

This sequence joins TRBV11-2 and TRBJ2-3, with a possible D match to TRBD2 (6 bases). This CDR3 is 15 amino acids long. In germline, CDR1 is SGHAT, CDR2 FQNNGV. Trimming left V 5 bases short and J 1 base short, with 13 bases between. DNA for the CDR3: TGTGCCAGCAGCCGATCCCAGCGGGGCACAGATACGCAGTATTTT. Protein: CASSRSQRGTDTQYF.

The genes are TRBV7-6 and TRBJ2-2; TRBD1 is a possible D gene (6 bases). The germline V gene encodes CDR1 SGHVS and CDR2 FNYEAQ. There are 14 residues in the CDR3. The germline V and J ends were trimmed by 8 bases and 4 bases, with 14 bases remaining between them. CDR3 DNA: TGTGCCAGCGAACGAGGGGGTCGCACCGGGGAGCTGTTTTTT. This codes for CASERGGRTGELFF.

The CDR3 sequence is CSARDPWTGVGTEAFF. CDR3 DNA: TGCAGTGCTAGAGATCCATGGACAGGGGTTGGCACTGAAGCTTTCTTT. This chain connects TRBV20-1 to TRBJ1-1; 9 bases fit TRBD1. V dropped 0 bases and J dropped 4; count of bases not matched to a gene: 9. This CDR3 has 16 residues. The germline V gene encodes CDR1 DFQATT and CDR2 SNEGSKA (reference sequence).